This entry features one T cell receptor (beta chain) sequence. Its matching antigen is unknown. The data stem from a study of shared clonotypes between healthy human individuals. Study findings and constraints: Relative to clonotypes present in all four donors, those not shared had lower generation probabilities.

The table came from immunoSEQ multiplex PCR; TCRdb's copy has only in-frame clones and leaves some out. There are some 300,000 clones in the sample; less than 85% occur only once, and under 11% lies in the top ten. The CDR3 extends over 14 amino acids. V gave up 2 bases and J gave up 5 bases, with 9 bases separating them. Germline V gives CDR1 KGHSH, CDR2 LQKENI. The chain has TRBV18 and TRBJ2-2; D might be TRBD1 (5 bases). This clonotype originated in a man under 40 in good health. Sequenced sample: memory CD4+ T cells sorted from blood. Indicated subset: CD45RA-negative fraction. CDR3 loop: CASSPLSGTGELFF. CDR3 DNA sequence: TGTGCCAGCTCACCATTATCAGGGACCGGGGAGCTGTTTTTT.